The 15 T cell receptor beta chains presented below share a single source sample, sequenced in a study of CD8 T cells in ankylosing spondylitis. Broader study findings: A TCR beta motif made of fewer than ten highly homologous variants seemed typical of ankylosing spondylitis blood.

Their antigens remain unidentified. Using its own MiXCR run on the 5' RACE reads, TCRdb lists one record per CDR3 protein. The sample carries 350,000 to 450,000 distinct CDR3 sequences, 20% to 30% recorded once. Sequences were obtained from blood, either unsorted or a sorted T cell fraction (not recorded which). The receptor set was obtained from a male donor with ankylosing spondylitis.

This clonotype has a handful of counts. The chain uses TRBV11-3 and TRBJ2-5, with 7 bases lining up with TRBD2. The CDR3 consists of 17 residues. V dropped 1 base and J dropped 2; count of bases not matched to a gene: 10. Germline CDR1 SGHNT, CDR2 YENEEA. The DNA for the CDR3 is TGTGCCAGCAGCTTAGGGAGAAGTAGCGGGTCTCAAGAGACCCAGTACTTC. Translating it yields CASSLGRSSGSQETQYF.

This clonotype was seen a single time. The V and J genes are TRBV5-4 and TRBJ2-3; 7 bases map to TRBD2. V was pared by 5 bases and J by 7 bases, with 16 bases of the junction left unmatched. Germline lookup yields CDR1 SGHNT and CDR2 YYREEE (reference sequence). The CDR3 is 16 amino acids. CDR3 amino acids: CASRPSDPPGGNTQYF. CDR3 nucleotide sequence: TGTGCCAGCAGGCCTAGCGATCCACCGGGGGGAAATACGCAGTATTTT.

The chain joins TRBV10-3 to TRBJ1-1; 12 bases are shared with TRBD1. Germline CDR1 and CDR2: ENHRY and SYGVKD. With 7 bases clipped from V and 4 bases from J, the junction kept 7 bases outside the gene matches. The CDR3 consists of 15 residues. The CDR3 loop is CAIKGTGGSSTEAFF. The CDR3 DNA follows: TGTGCCATCAAAGGGACAGGGGGCTCTAGCACTGAAGCTTTCTTT.

The chain uses TRBV6-1 and TRBJ2-1; TRBD2 matches 15 bases. V gave up 6 bases and J gave up 0 bases; unmatched junction bases: 3. The CDR3 has 17 amino acids. Germline-derived CDR1 and CDR2 are MNHNS and SASEGT. CDR3 in amino acids: CASSGLAGGSSYNEQFF. CDR3 nucleotide sequence: TGTGCCAGCAGCGGACTAGCGGGAGGGAGCTCCTACAATGAGCAGTTCTTC.

This clonotype was seen a handful of times. V gene TRBV6-2 or TRBV6-3 combines with J gene TRBJ2-1; 8 bases map to TRBD2. The CDR3 is 18 amino acids. V dropped 7 bases and J dropped 0; count of bases not matched to a gene: 14. Germline V CDR1 and CDR2: MNHEY, SVGEGT. The CDR3 here is CASTRKGKSGSSYNEQFF. CDR3 in DNA: TGTGCCAGCACCCGGAAGGGGAAAAGCGGGAGCTCCTACAATGAGCAGTTCTTC.

The chain joins TRBV18 to TRBJ1-1; D may be TRBD1 (5 bases). CDR3 length equals 13 residues. The germline V and J ends were trimmed by 3 bases and 8 bases, with 13 bases remaining between them. Germline CDR1 and CDR2: KGHSH and LQKENI. The CDR3 spells CASSPGTLGEAFF. The CDR3 nucleotides read TGTGCCAGCTCACCTGGGACTCTAGGGGAAGCTTTCTTT.

Sample share makes this clonotype medium-sized. This chain connects TRBV7-2 to TRBJ1-1, with D maybe TRBD1 (5 bases). The CDR3 covers 13 residues. Germline V gene lookup returns CDR1 SGHTA and CDR2 FQGNSA. Trimming shortened V by 4 bases and J by 7 bases, and 13 bases separated the two germline ends. CDR3 DNA sequence: TGTGCCAGCAGCTCCGGGTGGAGGGGTGAAGCTTTCTTT. It is translated as CASSSGWRGEAFF.

The gene calls are TRBV12-3 or TRBV12-4 and TRBJ2-1; D unresolved. The ends were cut back, 7 bases at V and 0 bases at J, with 16 bases in the middle. The CDR3 length is 16 residues. This CDR3 reads CASTRGPFSSYNEQFF. The CDR3 nucleotides are TGTGCCAGCACCCGCGGACCTTTTTCCTCCTACAATGAGCAGTTCTTC.

This chain uses TRBV12-3 or TRBV12-4 with TRBJ2-1, with TRBD2 identical over 7 bases. The V segment lost 3 bases and the J segment 4 bases; nucleotides outside the gene matches: 6. CDR3 length: 15 amino acids. CDR3 bases: TGTGCCAGCAGTTTTGGGGGGGTGGGTTACAATGAGCAGTTCTTC. This gives the protein CASSFGGVGYNEQFF.

Points on this clonotype: The germline gene is not matched at one end of the junction; a read error may be the cause. V usage is TRBV10-3 and J usage is TRBJ1-4; a possible D gene is TRBD1 (5 bases). CDR1 and CDR2 (germline): ENHRY, SYGVKD. The CDR3 covers 15 residues. The CDR3 loop is CAISGDAAVGEELFF. The CDR3 nucleotides are TGTGCCATCAGTGGGGACGCCGCCGTGGGTGAAGAACTGTTTTTT.

A few counts support this clonotype. J is TRBJ1-6 and V is TRBV20-1, with D tentatively TRBD1 (5 bases). Trimming pared 5 bases from V and 4 bases from J, leaving 9 bases between. The CDR3 runs to 13 residues. Germline V gene data show CDR1 as DFQATT and CDR2 as SNEGSKA (reference sequence). The CDR3 loop is CSAPQGYNSPLHF. CDR3 DNA: TGCAGTGCTCCCCAGGGATATAATTCACCCCTCCACTTT.

CDR3 in amino acids: CASSVLGGNTGELFF. The CDR3 DNA reads as TGTGCCAGCAGCGTATTGGGCGGGAACACCGGGGAGCTGTTTTTT. The chain joins TRBV9 to TRBJ2-2; D unclear. Germline V lookup: CDR1 SGDLS, CDR2 YYNGEE. This CDR3 is built from 15 residues. V was trimmed by 1 base and J by 1 base, leaving 8 bases between them.

This sequence joins TRBV19 and TRBJ2-7; 8 bases fit TRBD1. CDR1 and CDR2 from the germline V gene are LNHDA and SQIVND (reference sequence). Trimming took 4 bases from V and 2 from J; bases not matched to a gene: 7. The CDR3 contains 15 residues. CDR3 in amino acids: CASSTTGGRTYEQYF. The DNA of the CDR3 is TGTGCCAGTAGTACCACAGGGGGGAGGACCTACGAGCAGTACTTC. Drawing the rest from reference TRBV19 and TRBJ2-7, the complete variable domain is DGGITQSPKYLFRKEGQNVTLSCEQNLNHDAMYWYRQDPGQGLRLIYYSQIVNDFQKGDIAEGYSVSREKKESFPLTVTSAQKNPTAFYLCASSTTGGRTYEQYFGPGTRLTVT.

This chain joins TRBV5-1 and TRBJ2-3; a weak D match, TRBD2 (6 bases). The germline V gene encodes CDR1 SGHRS and CDR2 YFSETQ. Trimming removed 3 bases from V and 1 base from J, with 12 bases in between. The CDR3 is 15 amino acids. The CDR3 sequence is CASSSGGSGTDTQYF. The DNA of the CDR3 is TGCGCCAGCAGCTCCGGAGGGAGTGGCACAGATACGCAGTATTTT.

The rearrangement links TRBV6-1 to TRBJ2-7, with D unresolved. This CDR3 has 13 residues. Germline values: CDR1 MNHNS, CDR2 SASEGT. V was trimmed by 7 bases and J by 3 bases, leaving 13 bases between them. The CDR3 nucleotides are TGTGCCAGCAACGAGAGGAATTTCTACGAGCAGTACGTC. Translation gives CASNERNFYEQYV.